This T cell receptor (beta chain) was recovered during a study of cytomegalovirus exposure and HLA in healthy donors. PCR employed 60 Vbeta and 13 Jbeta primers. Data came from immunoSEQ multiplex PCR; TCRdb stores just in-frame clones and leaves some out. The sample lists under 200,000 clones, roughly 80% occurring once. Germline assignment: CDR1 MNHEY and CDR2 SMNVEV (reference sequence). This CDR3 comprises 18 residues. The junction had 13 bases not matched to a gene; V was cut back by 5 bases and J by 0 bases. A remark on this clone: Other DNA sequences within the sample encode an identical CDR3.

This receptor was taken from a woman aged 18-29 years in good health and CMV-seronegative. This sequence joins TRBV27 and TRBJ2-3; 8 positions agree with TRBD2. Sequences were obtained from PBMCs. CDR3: CASSPHPILAASTDTQYF. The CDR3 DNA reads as TGTGCCAGCAGTCCGCACCCGATACTAGCGGCTAGCACAGATACGCAGTATTTT.